The 10 T cell receptor beta chains reported below all come from one sample, sequenced in a study of blood T cell repertoires in COVID-19. TCRdb keeps only in-frame clones here, not all; method: immunoSEQ multiplex PCR. The sample includes 80,000 or so clones, around 86% of them seen just once. Sequenced material: peripheral blood. These receptors all stem from an older woman with acute or convalescent COVID-19.

The rearrangement links TRBV19 to TRBJ1-5; 9 bases match TRBD1. The germline V gene encodes CDR1 LNHDA and CDR2 SQIVND (reference sequence). V trimming: 7 bases; J trimming: 7 bases; junction bases outside the gene matches: 11. This CDR3 region has 15 residues. The CDR3 DNA reads as TGTGCCAGTACCACGCCGGGACAGGGCGGACAGCCCCAGCATTTT. Translating it yields CASTTPGQGGQPQHF.

The chain employs TRBV6-5 and TRBJ2-7; 8 nucleotides align to TRBD2. This CDR3 spans 12 amino acids. The V segment lost 6 bases and the J segment 4 bases; nucleotides outside the gene matches: 2. Germline V gives CDR1 MNHEY, CDR2 SVGAGI. The DNA of the CDR3 is TGTGCCAGCAGCCGGGAGGGTTACGAGCAGTACTTC. Translated: CASSREGYEQYF.

DNA for the CDR3: TGTGCCAGCAGCTTAGAACCCTTCCTCTTAGCGGGAGAGGTCTACGAGCAGTACTTC. It is translated as CASSLEPFLLAGEVYEQYF. The chain employs TRBV7-9 and TRBJ2-7, with TRBD2 identical over 9 bases. The germline V gene encodes CDR1 SEHNR and CDR2 FQNEAQ (reference sequence). The junction had 16 bases not matched to a gene; V was cut back by 1 base and J by 3 bases. The CDR3 totals 19 residues.

V usage is TRBV25-1 and J usage is TRBJ1-5; no firm D call. The CDR3 is 8 residues long. The germline V gene has CDR1 MGHDK and CDR2 SYGVNS. Trimming cost V 4 bases and J 15 bases, with 4 bases left between them. The CDR3 loop reads CASSGRHF. The DNA of the CDR3 is TGTGCCAGCAGTGGTCGGCATTTT.

The V call is TRBV7-9, the J call TRBJ1-4; TRBD1 agrees at 7 bases. V trimming: 5 bases; J trimming: 0 bases; junction bases outside the gene matches: 3. CDR3 length: 15 residues. Per germline, CDR1 SEHNR and CDR2 FQNEAQ (reference sequence). CDR3 amino acids: CASSRGTATNEKLFF. In nucleotides, the CDR3 is TGTGCCAGCAGCAGAGGGACAGCAACTAATGAAAAACTGTTTTTT.

The chain links TRBV7-9 to TRBJ2-2, with D possibly matching TRBD2 (5 bases). The length of the CDR3 is 13 residues. Germline V gives CDR1 SEHNR, CDR2 FQNEAQ (reference sequence). Trimming took 5 bases from V and 8 from J, leaving 12 bases between them. CDR3 region: CASSLDFLGELFF. CDR3 nucleotide sequence: TGTGCCAGCAGCCTGGACTTTTTAGGGGAGCTGTTTTTT.

The CDR3 protein is CASRQAGAPYNEQFF. The CDR3, as DNA: TGTGCCAGCAGACAAGCGGGAGCCCCCTACAATGAGCAGTTCTTC. The chain links TRBV2 to TRBJ2-1; TRBD2 matches 8 bases. The CDR3 runs 15 residues. V lost 6 bases, J lost 2 bases, and 6 bases stayed unmatched. Per the germline V gene, CDR1 is SNHLY and CDR2 is FYNNEI.

This clone was detected a few times. This rearrangement joins TRBV27 to TRBJ2-1; 9 positions agree with TRBD1. CDR3 length equals 13 residues. CDR1 and CDR2 from the germline V gene are MNHEY and SMNVEV (reference sequence). Unmatched junction bases numbered 0, after V lost 2 bases and J lost 7 bases. For the CDR3, the DNA is TGTGCCAGCAGTTTAGACAGGGGGAATGAGCAGTTCTTC. Protein: CASSLDRGNEQFF.

The V call is TRBV10-3, the J call TRBJ2-1; 10 positions agree with TRBD2. Germline values: CDR1 ENHRY, CDR2 SYGVKD. V was clipped by 6 bases and J by 7 bases; unmatched bases: 6. The CDR3 loop spans 14 amino acids. The CDR3 is CAIRAGLALNEQFF. The CDR3 region has the DNA TGTGCCATCAGGGCGGGACTAGCGCTAAATGAGCAGTTCTTC.

The sample holds a few counts of this clone. This sequence joins TRBV3-1 (or the pseudogene TRBV3-2) and TRBJ2-7, with TRBD1 identical over 9 bases. The germline V gene encodes CDR1 LGHDT and CDR2 YNNKEL (reference sequence). V lost 0 bases, J lost 4 bases, and 4 bases stayed unmatched. This CDR3 is built from 15 residues. CDR3 bases: TGTGCCAGCAGCCAAGAACAGGGGGCTTATTACGAGCAGTACTTC. Its translation: CASSQEQGAYYEQYF.